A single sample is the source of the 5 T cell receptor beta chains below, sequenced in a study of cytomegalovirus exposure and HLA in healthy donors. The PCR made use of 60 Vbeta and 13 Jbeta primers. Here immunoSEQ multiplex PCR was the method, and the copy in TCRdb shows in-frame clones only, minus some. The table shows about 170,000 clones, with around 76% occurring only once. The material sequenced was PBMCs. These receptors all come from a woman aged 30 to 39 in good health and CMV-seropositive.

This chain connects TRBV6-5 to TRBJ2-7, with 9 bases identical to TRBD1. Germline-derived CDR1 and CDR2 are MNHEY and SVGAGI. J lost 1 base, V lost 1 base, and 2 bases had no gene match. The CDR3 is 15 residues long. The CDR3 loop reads CASSYFGTGSYEQYF. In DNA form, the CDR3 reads TGTGCCAGCAGTTACTTCGGGACAGGGTCCTACGAGCAGTACTTC.

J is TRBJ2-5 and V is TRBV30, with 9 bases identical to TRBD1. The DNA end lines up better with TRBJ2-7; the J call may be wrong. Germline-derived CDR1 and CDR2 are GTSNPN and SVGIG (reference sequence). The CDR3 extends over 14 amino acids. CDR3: CAWSGTGVGYEQYF. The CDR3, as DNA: TGTGCCTGGAGTGGGACAGGGGTGGGTTACGAGCAGTACTTC.

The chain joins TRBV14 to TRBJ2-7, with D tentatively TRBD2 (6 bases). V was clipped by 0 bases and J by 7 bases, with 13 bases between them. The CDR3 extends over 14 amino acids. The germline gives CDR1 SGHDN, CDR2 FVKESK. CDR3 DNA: TGTGCCAGCAGCCAAGATGTCTGGGCGGGGGAGCAGTACTTC. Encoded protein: CASSQDVWAGEQYF.

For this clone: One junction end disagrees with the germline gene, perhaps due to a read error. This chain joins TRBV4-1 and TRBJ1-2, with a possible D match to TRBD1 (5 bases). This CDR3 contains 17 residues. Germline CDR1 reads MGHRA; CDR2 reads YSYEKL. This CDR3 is CASRQGLAGGINYGYTF. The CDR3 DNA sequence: TGCGCCAGCAGACAAGGGCTTGCGGGGGGTATTAACTATGGCTACACCTTC.

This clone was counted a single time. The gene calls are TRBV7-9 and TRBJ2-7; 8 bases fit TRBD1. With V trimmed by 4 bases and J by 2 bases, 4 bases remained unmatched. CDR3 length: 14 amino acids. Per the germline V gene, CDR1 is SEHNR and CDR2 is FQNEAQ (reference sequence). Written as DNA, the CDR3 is TGTGCCAGCAGCTCCACAGGGGGAGCCTACGAGCAGTACTTC. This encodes CASSSTGGAYEQYF.